This TCR beta chain is from a study of post-analysis software for immune sequencing data. Notes on the study in general: Patients carried several TRBV segments more frequently than controls did, and TRBV5-6, TRBV5-1 and TRBV20-1 were among them. Those samples that were prepared in the same batch co-clustered strongly by F measure.

Regarding this clonotype: What it binds is unknown.

Per germline, CDR1 SGHRS and CDR2 YFSETQ. The CDR3 is made up of 15 amino acids. V was shortened by 4 bases and J by 12 bases, with 25 bases between the two germline ends. Tagging with unique molecular identifiers was a feature of the TCR beta cDNA libraries. TCRdb called the PCR reads again in MiXCR, with one record for every CDR3 protein. This sample carries under 200,000 distinct CDR3 sequences, approximately 30% of them seen once, and the ten largest clones take around 3.7%. The chain carries TRBV5-1 and TRBJ1-2, with D tentatively TRBD1 (6 bases). This TCR derives from a girl between 2 and 17 years old with multiple sclerosis. The sample consisted of blood. CDR3 protein: CASSPAPQGPVGNTF. The CDR3 DNA reads TGCGCCAGCAGCCCGGCACCCCAGGGGCCTGTGGGCAACACCTTC.